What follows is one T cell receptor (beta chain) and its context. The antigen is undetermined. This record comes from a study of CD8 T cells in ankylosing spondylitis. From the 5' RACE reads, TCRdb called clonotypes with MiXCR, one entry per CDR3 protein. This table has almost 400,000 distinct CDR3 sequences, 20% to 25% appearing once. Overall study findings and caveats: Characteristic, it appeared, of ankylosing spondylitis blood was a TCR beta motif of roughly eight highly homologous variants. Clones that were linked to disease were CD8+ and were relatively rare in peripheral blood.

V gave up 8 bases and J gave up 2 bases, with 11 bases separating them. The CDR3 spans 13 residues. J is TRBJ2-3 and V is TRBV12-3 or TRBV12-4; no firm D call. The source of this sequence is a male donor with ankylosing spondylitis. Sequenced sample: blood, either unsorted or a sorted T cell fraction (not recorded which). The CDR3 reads CASRPTFTDTQYF. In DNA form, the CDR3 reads TGTGCCAGCCGTCCGACGTTCACAGATACGCAGTATTTT.